This T cell receptor (beta chain) was captured in a study of regulatory T cells in long-lasting Graves disease. The CDR3 length is 13 residues. The germline gives CDR1 LNHDA, CDR2 SQIVND (reference sequence). Trimming left V 5 bases short and J 7 bases short, with 14 bases between. As to time point: persistent/refractory GD, antithyroid drugs over 5 years with positive TRAb. RNA isolated from PBMCs was used to make the TCR library. Arm-PCR of CDR3 regions with iRepertoire HTBI primers generated TCR beta libraries. TCRdb re-analysed the multiplex PCR reads in MiXCR, keeping a single row per CDR3 protein. The repertoire has roughly 450,000 distinct CDR3 sequences, about 20% of them found once; the top ten carry about 12%. This clonotype was found a few times.

The sequence was collected from a female donor with Graves disease. The chain carries TRBV19 and TRBJ1-2; D is unresolved. The sequencing here drew on peripheral blood mononuclear cells (PBMCs), taken when the disease was refractory, from a patient treated with antithyroid drugs. CDR3 sequence: CASSLRPGFGYTF. The CDR3 DNA reads TGTGCCAGTAGTCTACGCCCTGGGTTTGGCTACACCTTC.